This T cell receptor beta chain originates from a study of beta chain features in type 1 diabetes. Points from the study as a whole: In every one of the four CD4+ subsets, TCRB CDR3s were moderately but significantly shorter in Type 1 diabetes patients. The naive, central memory and Treg TCRB repertoires looked more alike in patients than they did in healthy donors.

Based on CD45RO/CCR7/CD25/CD127/CD95/CD27, CD4+ regulatory, stem cell-like memory, naive and central memory cells were sorted. Every bit of the isolated RNA underwent reverse transcription, so sequencing read expressed TCRB transcripts. Here immunoSEQ multiplex PCR was the method, and the copy in TCRdb shows in-frame clones only, minus some. The sample carries some 250,000 clones, roughly a tenth recorded once. The table lists this clone with a few counts. The antigen remains undetermined. This CDR3 has 16 residues. V shed 4 bases, J shed 3 bases, and the junction held 4 bases outside the gene matches. Per the germline V gene, CDR1 is SGHRS and CDR2 is YFSETQ.

This sequence joins TRBV5-1 and TRBJ2-7, with 16 bases lining up with TRBD2. This clonotype was obtained from a man aged 25-45 years with type 1 diabetes. Material for sequencing was naive CD4+ T cells from blood. CDR3 sequence: CASSPGTSGGDYEQYF. CDR3 nucleotides: TGCGCCAGCAGCCCTGGGACTAGCGGGGGGGACTACGAGCAGTACTTC.